A single sample gave rise to the 5 T cell receptor beta chains below, sequenced in a study of OX40 agonist ivuxolimab in advanced cancers. The data were produced by immunoSEQ multiplex PCR, yet TCRdb's version contains in-frame clones alone and is incomplete. The data show approximately 60,000 clones, almost 85% seen once. This specimen was CD4+ or CD8+ T cells sorted from blood, taken in a trial of the OX40 agonist ivuxolimab. The receptors come from an adult with an advanced solid tumor such as melanoma, head and neck, liver or kidney cancer.

This clone was seen a few times. The rearrangement joins TRBV4-3 to TRBJ1-5; D possibly corresponds to TRBD1 (5 bases). The V end lost 4 bases, the J end lost 3 bases, and 7 bases lay between the germline ends. The CDR3 loop spans 13 amino acids. Per germline, CDR1 LGHNA and CDR2 YSLEER. CDR3 sequence (DNA): TGCGCCAGCAGCCCAGGGTTCAATCAGCCCCAGCATTTT. This sequence encodes CASSPGFNQPQHF.

The CDR3 spells CASSRGGLAGTDTQYF. The CDR3 DNA sequence: TGTGCCAGTAGTAGGGGCGGACTAGCAGGCACAGATACGCAGTATTTT. The chain is built from TRBV19 and TRBJ2-3; 8 nucleotides agree with TRBD2. After removal of 4 bases from V and 1 base from J, the junction contained 7 bases not matched to a gene. There are 16 residues in the CDR3. Germline V gene sequence: CDR1 LNHDA, CDR2 SQIVND (reference sequence).

The chain employs TRBV19 and TRBJ1-5; 12 nucleotides align to TRBD1. J lost 6 bases, V lost 2 bases, and 5 bases had no gene match. Looked up from germline, CDR1 is LNHDA and CDR2 is SQIVND (reference sequence). This CDR3 has 16 amino acids. The CDR3 DNA is TGTGCCAGTAGTATAAAGGGACAGGGGGCCAGTCAGCCCCAGCATTTT. Its translation: CASSIKGQGASQPQHF.

This sequence joins TRBV7-9 and TRBJ2-1, with 9 bases identical to TRBD2. CDR3 length: 15 residues. V lost 5 bases, J lost 4 bases, and 6 bases stayed unmatched. Germline loops: CDR1 SEHNR, CDR2 FQNEAQ (reference sequence). The CDR3 region is CASSLSGRRYNEQFF. CDR3 nucleotides: TGTGCCAGCAGCCTGAGCGGGAGGCGATACAATGAGCAGTTCTTC.

The chain links TRBV19 to TRBJ2-7; D perhaps matches TRBD2 (6 bases). This CDR3 has 14 amino acids. The V end lost 3 bases, the J end lost 0 bases, and 9 bases lay between the germline ends. Germline V gene lookup returns CDR1 LNHDA and CDR2 SQIVND (reference sequence). CDR3 bases: TGTGCCAGTAGTATCGGGCGGGACTCCTACGAGCAGTACTTC. Translating it yields CASSIGRDSYEQYF.